What follows are 26 T cell receptor beta chains derived from one specimen sequenced in a study of blood T cell repertoires in COVID-19. Produced via immunoSEQ multiplex PCR; TCRdb's table is partial and in-frame only. The table records 52,000 or so clones, around 81% of them present only once. The sequenced material came from peripheral blood. The receptors were gathered from a human donor in a cohort sampled during active COVID-19.

V and J are TRBV11-2 and TRBJ2-3, with 15 nucleotides matching TRBD2. The CDR3 spans 19 residues. The junction had 9 bases not matched to a gene; V was cut back by 5 bases and J by 0 bases. The germline V gene has CDR1 SGHAT and CDR2 FQNNGV. In DNA, the CDR3 is TGTGCCAGCAGCCCCAGGACTAGCGGGGGGGCTGCTAGCACAGATACGCAGTATTTT. As protein: CASSPRTSGGAASTDTQYF.

This chain uses TRBV18 with TRBJ1-2; 10 nucleotides match TRBD1. The germline V gene has CDR1 KGHSH and CDR2 LQKENI. The ends lost 3 bases at V and 0 bases at J; junction bases unmatched: 4. This CDR3 contains 16 residues. The CDR3 protein is CASSPPGQGSNYGYTF. In DNA, the CDR3 is TGTGCCAGCTCACCGCCGGGACAGGGGTCTAACTATGGCTACACCTTC.

The chain joins TRBV21-1 to TRBJ1-5. TRBV21-1 is assigned pseudogene status. The CDR3 loop spans 21 amino acids. In nucleotides, the CDR3 is TGTGCCAGCAGCAAAGCGTGCGGCAGACCCCCGGAAGGGGGGGGCAATCAGCCCCAGCATTTT. Translation: CASSKACGRPPEGGGNQPQHF.

The V and J genes are TRBV27 and TRBJ1-5; no clear D gene. This CDR3 is 14 amino acids long. The germline gives CDR1 MNHEY, CDR2 SMNVEV (reference sequence). Deletions cut 3 bases from V and 5 bases from J, with 11 bases between. The CDR3 DNA reads TGTGCCAGCAGTTTTATGGGCCTGGATCAGCCCCAGCATTTT. Its translation is CASSFMGLDQPQHF.

This clone showed up just once. The gene calls are TRBV27 and TRBJ2-7; the match to TRBD1 covers 12 bases. Germline CDR1 reads MNHEY; CDR2 reads SMNVEV (reference sequence). Trimming took 6 bases from V and 8 from J; bases not matched to a gene: 8. CDR3 length: 14 amino acids. The DNA of the CDR3 is TGTGCCAGCAGCAGGGACAGGGGGCTTACGAAGCAGTACTTC. Its translation: CASSRDRGLTKQYF.

This rearrangement joins TRBV30 to TRBJ2-3; 8 bases fit TRBD1. Germline-derived CDR1 and CDR2 are GTSNPN and SVGIG (reference sequence). V trimming: 2 bases; J trimming: 14 bases; junction bases outside the gene matches: 6. The CDR3 loop spans 11 amino acids. The CDR3 sequence is CAWSRTGMGYF. The CDR3 nucleotides are TGTGCCTGGAGTAGGACAGGGATGGGGTATTTT.

This clone occurred once. This sequence joins TRBV19 and TRBJ1-5, with unresolved D. Looked up from germline, CDR1 is LNHDA and CDR2 is SQIVND (reference sequence). V lost 7 bases and J 6 bases, leaving 13 bases between the germline ends. CDR3 size: 13 residues. The CDR3 coding sequence is TGTGCCAGTAAGTTTGCGGGGATTCAGCCCCAGCATTTT. The encoded protein is CASKFAGIQPQHF.

This rearrangement joins TRBV28 to TRBJ1-4; D unclear. CDR1 and CDR2 (germline): MDHEN, SYDVKM. The CDR3 loop spans 14 amino acids. V dropped 3 bases and J dropped 4 bases, with 9 bases sitting between them. The CDR3 DNA is TGTGCCAGCAGTTTCACAGACCGTAATGAAAAACTGTTTTTT. Translation gives CASSFTDRNEKLFF.

V usage is TRBV19 and J usage is TRBJ2-2; possible D gene TRBD2, 7 bases. The V end lost 6 bases, the J end lost 6 bases, and 14 bases lay between the germline ends. CDR1 is LNHDA and CDR2 is SQIVND in the germline V gene (reference sequence). CDR3 length equals 14 residues. This CDR3 is CASRRGPVAGELFF. The CDR3 DNA reads as TGTGCCAGTAGGCGGGGGCCAGTAGCCGGGGAGCTGTTTTTT.

The rearrangement links TRBV5-4 to TRBJ2-7; possibly TRBD2 for D (6 bases). In germline, CDR1 is SGHNT, CDR2 YYREEE (reference sequence). The CDR3 totals 14 residues. The V gene lost 4 bases and the J gene lost 5 bases, with 16 bases spanning the gap. CDR3 nucleotides: TGTGCCAGCAGCCGAAAGGCGGGGAACGACGAGCAGTACTTC. Protein product: CASSRKAGNDEQYF.

The rearrangement joins TRBV7-2 to TRBJ2-3; D is undetermined. Trimming pared 3 bases from V and 3 bases from J, leaving 4 bases between. From germline, CDR1 is SGHTA and CDR2 FQGNSA. CDR3 length: 12 amino acids. The CDR3 DNA sequence: TGTGCCAGCAGCTTTTATACAGATACGCAGTATTTT. Its translation is CASSFYTDTQYF.

The chain links TRBV2 to TRBJ2-3, with TRBD2 identical over 13 bases. The CDR3 consists of 18 residues. Germline CDR1 SNHLY, CDR2 FYNNEI. Germline trimming cut 6 bases from V and 2 bases from J; bases unmatched to any gene: 11. In nucleotides, the CDR3 is TGTGCCAGCAGACCAAGGGGGACTAGCGGGGCCCCCACAGATACGCAGTATTTT. Residues: CASRPRGTSGAPTDTQYF.

V is TRBV6-5 and J is TRBJ2-7, with TRBD1 identical over 9 bases. CDR1 and CDR2 (germline): MNHEY, SVGAGI. CDR3 length: 14 residues. V lost 5 bases to trimming and J lost 0 bases; unmatched junction nucleotides: 2. This CDR3 is CASSLQGASYEQYF. CDR3 DNA sequence: TGTGCCAGCAGTCTACAGGGGGCCTCCTACGAGCAGTACTTC.

This clone was seen only once. V is TRBV24-1 and J is TRBJ2-5, with 7 bases fitting TRBD1. The germline gives CDR1 KGHDR, CDR2 SFDVKD. J was trimmed by 2 bases and V by 4 bases; bases with no gene match: 6. This CDR3 spans 15 amino acids. The DNA for the CDR3 is TGTGCCACCAGTGACCCTAGGGACAGACAAGAGACCCAGTACTTC. Translation: CATSDPRDRQETQYF.

The chain joins TRBV12-3 or TRBV12-4 to TRBJ2-7; a weak D match, TRBD1 (5 bases). The CDR3 has 12 amino acids. Trimming took off 2 bases at V and 5 bases at J, with 7 bases between the two ends. The CDR3 region has the DNA TGTGCCAGCAGTTTAAACAGGCACGAGCAGTACTTC. The encoded protein is CASSLNRHEQYF.

The rearrangement uses TRBV2 and TRBJ1-1; 9 nucleotides match TRBD1. CDR3 length equals 13 residues. The V segment lost 7 bases and the J segment 4 bases; nucleotides outside the gene matches: 4. CDR1 is SNHLY and CDR2 is FYNNEI in the germline V gene. CDR3 region: CASTKTGGTEAFF. The CDR3 coding sequence is TGTGCCAGCACCAAGACAGGGGGCACTGAAGCTTTCTTT.

This chain uses TRBV6-5 with TRBJ1-1, with no clear D. The V and J ends lost 6 bases and 1 base respectively, with 9 bases between them. Germline-derived CDR1 and CDR2 are MNHEY and SVGAGI. The CDR3 has 13 residues. CDR3 sequence: CASRTTPNTEAFF. The CDR3 DNA sequence: TGTGCCAGCAGGACAACACCGAACACTGAAGCTTTCTTT.

This clone appeared a single time. The chain has TRBV28 and TRBJ2-7, with a possible D match to TRBD1 (6 bases). The V gene's germline CDR1 is MDHEN and CDR2 SYDVKM. The CDR3 has 14 residues. Trimming took 6 bases from V and 5 from J, leaving 17 bases between them. In DNA form, the CDR3 reads TGTGCCAGCAGGCGCAGGGGTACAATCCACGAGCAGTACTTC. It is translated as CASRRRGTIHEQYF.

This chain links TRBV5-5 with TRBJ2-1; D possibly corresponds to TRBD1 (6 bases). Germline-derived CDR1 and CDR2 are SGHKS and YYEKEE (reference sequence). The CDR3 has 16 residues. Trimming took off 4 bases at V and 1 base at J, with 15 bases between the two ends. The CDR3 here is CASSPNRVISYNEQFF. In DNA form, the CDR3 reads TGTGCCAGCAGCCCGAACAGGGTTATTTCCTACAATGAGCAGTTCTTC.

The chain carries TRBV5-4 and TRBJ1-1; D is perhaps TRBD1 (5 bases). This CDR3 contains 13 residues. CDR1 and CDR2 (germline): SGHNT, YYREEE (reference sequence). The germline V and J ends were trimmed by 2 bases and 2 bases, with 7 bases remaining between them. The CDR3 sequence: CASSFTGNTEAFF. The DNA for the CDR3 is TGTGCCAGCAGCTTTACAGGTAACACTGAAGCTTTCTTT.

J is TRBJ1-5 and V is TRBV18, with D unclear. The ends were cut back, 5 bases at V and 3 bases at J, with 8 bases in the middle. The CDR3 length is 13 residues. The V gene's germline CDR1 is KGHSH and CDR2 LQKENI. The CDR3 coding sequence is TGTGCCAGCTCAGAGGGTATCAATCAGCCCCAGCATTTT. Translated: CASSEGINQPQHF.

V is TRBV3-1 (or the pseudogene TRBV3-2) and J is TRBJ2-7; TRBD2 aligns across 12 bases. J gave up 3 bases and V 5 bases, and 14 bases lay outside the gene matches. The CDR3 length is 18 residues. CDR1 LGHDT and CDR2 YNNKEL come from the germline V gene (reference sequence). The chain's CDR3 is CASSDGLAGRQTIYEQYF. The DNA for the CDR3 is TGTGCCAGCAGCGATGGACTAGCGGGACGCCAAACCATCTACGAGCAGTACTTC.

A single count supports this clone. The chain combines TRBV19 with TRBJ1-3, with a possible D match to TRBD1 (5 bases). V was trimmed by 5 bases and J by 4 bases, leaving 18 bases between them. Germline V lookup: CDR1 LNHDA, CDR2 SQIVND (reference sequence). The length of the CDR3 is 16 residues. The DNA for the CDR3 is TGTGCCAGTAGTGTCCTGGGGACTTCTTACGGAAACACCATATATTTT. It is translated as CASSVLGTSYGNTIYF.

This rearrangement joins TRBV6-2 or TRBV6-3 to TRBJ1-2; D is unresolved. The CDR3 has 14 residues. Germline V CDR1 and CDR2: MNHEY, SVGEGT. With 5 bases removed from V and 4 bases from J, the gap between germline ends came to 14 bases. This CDR3 reads CASSNDFSGYGYTF. As DNA, the CDR3 is TGTGCCAGCAGTAACGACTTTTCGGGCTATGGCTACACCTTC.

This clone showed up just once. V is TRBV11-2 and J is TRBJ2-7, with 11 bases lining up with TRBD2. The CDR3 has 16 residues. V shed 0 bases and J 6 bases; nucleotides not matched to a gene: 7. Per the germline V gene, CDR1 is SGHAT and CDR2 is FQNNGV. The CDR3 nucleotides are TGTGCCAGCAGCTTAGATCTATCTAGCGGGAGGTTCGAGCAGTACTTC. Its translation is CASSLDLSSGRFEQYF.

V and J are TRBV19 and TRBJ2-7; tentative D call: TRBD1 (6 bases). The V gene lost 3 bases and the J gene lost 7 bases, with 19 bases spanning the gap. Germline CDR1 and CDR2: LNHDA and SQIVND (reference sequence). The CDR3 extends over 15 amino acids. In DNA, the CDR3 is TGTGCCAGTAGTATGACAGGTTTTTCCCCGGGGGAGCAGTACTTC. Its translation: CASSMTGFSPGEQYF. Drawing the rest from reference TRBV19 and TRBJ2-7, the complete variable domain is DGGITQSPKYLFRKEGQNVTLSCEQNLNHDAMYWYRQDPGQGLRLIYYSQIVNDFQKGDIAEGYSVSREKKESFPLTVTSAQKNPTAFYLCASSMTGFSPGEQYFGPGTRLTVT.